This is a list of T cell receptor beta chains from one sample in a study of graft-versus-host responses after intestinal transplantation. Sequencing was performed with immunoSEQ multiplex PCR; in TCRdb, only in-frame clones are kept and a portion is missing. The table has approximately 3,300 clones, around 80% seen once. The material was ileum tissue, obtained approximately 17 and 21 days after intestinal transplantation. These receptors originate from a human patient who received an intestinal transplant, so some T cells may come from the graft donor. The CDR3 runs from the conserved cysteine through the conserved F or W. D genes are given only for firm matches. The size field is filled for only some rows; it gives once, few, many or a size class.

j_call | v_call | clone_size | d_call | cdr3_nt | cdr3_aa
TRBJ1-1 | TRBV5-4 | . | . | TGTGCCAGCAGGGCGGATAACCAGGGTTCATGGACTGAAGCTTTCTTT | CASRADNQGSWTEAFF
TRBJ1-1 | TRBV19 | . | . | TGTGCCAGTAGTATAGTTGGTGGGAGAAGGAACACTGAAGCTTTCTTT | CASSIVGGRRNTEAFF
TRBJ1-5 | TRBV5-5 | . | . | TGTGCCAGCAGCTTGGAGGAGAATCAGCCCCAGCATTTT | CASSLEENQPQHF
TRBJ2-3 | TRBV5-1 | . | . | TGCGCCAGCGACACTCACACAGATACGCAGTATTTT | CASDTHTDTQYF
TRBJ1-5 | TRBV19 | . | TRBD1 | TGTGCCAGTAGCTCACAGGGGGCGGGAAATCAGCCCCAGCATTTT | CASSSQGAGNQPQHF
TRBJ1-6 | TRBV28 | . | . | TGTGCCAGCAGCCACCGGTGGTGGAGGGGTCGTTCACCCCTCCACTTT | CASSHRWWRGRSPLHF
TRBJ2-5 | TRBV14 | once | . | TGTGCCAGCAGCCAAGACGGGGGACTGGGGACCCAGTACTTC | CASSQDGGLGTQYF
TRBJ1-1 | TRBV5-5 | few | . | TGTGCCAGCAGCTTGGAGGCTGGGGGCGGAACTGAAGCTTTCTTT | CASSLEAGGGTEAFF
TRBJ2-1 | TRBV10-2 | . | . | TGCGCCAGCAGTGAGGCCCCCACAGCGAGCAATGAGCAGTTCTTC | CASSEAPTASNEQFF
TRBJ2-7 | TRBV13 | few | . | TGTGCCAGCAGCCCCAGAGGGATGGACGAGCAGTACTTC | CASSPRGMDEQYF
TRBJ2-2 | TRBV5-1 | . | . | TGCGCCAGCAGCACGTCTGGGGGCGACACCGGGGAGCTGTTTTTT | CASSTSGGDTGELFF
TRBJ1-5 | TRBV19 | large | . | TGTGCCAGTAGAGTCGATAGCAATCAGCCCCAGCATTTT | CASRVDSNQPQHF
TRBJ2-7 | TRBV30 | . | . | TGTGCCTGGAGTACGACAGGGAGGGACTACGAGCAGTACTTC | CAWSTTGRDYEQYF
TRBJ2-2 | TRBV27 | . | . | TGTGCCAGCAGTTTCGGGGGTGGGGGCGGGGAGCTGTTTTTT | CASSFGGGGGELFF
TRBJ1-1 | TRBV7-3 | . | . | TGTGCCAGCTCTCAGGGGTATAGCACTGAAGCTTTCTTT | CASSQGYSTEAFF
TRBJ2-7 | TRBV5-6 | . | . | TGTGCCAGCAGTTTACCCCGGGACGGTGCCTACGAGCAGTACTTC | CASSLPRDGAYEQYF
TRBJ2-5 | TRBV7-9 | . | TRBD2 | TGTGCCAGCAGCTTAGGGCCGGGACTAGAGCTGGAGACCCAGTACTTC | CASSLGPGLELETQYF
TRBJ2-5 | TRBV9 | . | . | TGTGCCAGCAGCGGGACGGGGGCCGTCCGAGAGACCCAGTACTTC | CASSGTGAVRETQYF
TRBJ1-2 | TRBV7-9 | . | . | TGTGCCAGCAGCTTAGGGGACACTGGTGGCTACACCTTC | CASSLGDTGGYTF
TRBJ2-2 | TRBV9 | . | . | TGTGCCAGCAGCTCCCGGTCCTACACCGGGGAGCTGTTTTTT | CASSSRSYTGELFF
TRBJ2-3 | TRBV29-1 | . | . | TGCAGCGTTGTCCCGGCAGGTACAAGCACAGATACGCAGTATTTT | CSVVPAGTSTDTQYF
TRBJ2-1 | TRBV14 | . | TRBD2 | TGTGCCAGCAGCCAAGATCGGAGGACGGGAGGCCTCGGTGAGCAGTTCTTC | CASSQDRRTGGLGEQFF
TRBJ2-5 | TRBV5-4 | . | . | TGTGCCAGCAGCCTTGGGTACGACACCCAAGAGACCCAGTACTTC | CASSLGYDTQETQYF
TRBJ1-1 | TRBV7-2 | . | TRBD1 | TGTGCCAGCAGCCCGGACAGGGGAACGAACACTGAAGCTTTCTTT | CASSPDRGTNTEAFF
TRBJ1-2 | TRBV30 | few | . | TGTGCCTGGAGGGCACGGCAGGGAAATTATGGCTACACCTTC | CAWRARQGNYGYTF